This section outlines one T cell receptor beta chain sequence together with its context. Its target is unknown. The record originates from a study of T cell repertoires in cytomegalovirus infection. Study overall: CMV infection and matching HLA type were both indicated by public TCR beta signatures.

Each CDR3 protein gets one entry after TCRdb re-called the reads with MiXCR. The table records about 350,000 distinct CDR3 sequences, around a third of them present only once. General study findings and limits: Summed frequency of shared TCR beta families picked out CMV carriers who also had the relevant HLA.

Trimming pared 4 bases from V and 2 bases from J, leaving 12 bases between. Germline V lookup: CDR1 MDHEN, CDR2 SYDVKM. The length of the CDR3 is 16 residues. J is TRBJ2-6 and V is TRBV28; tentatively, D is TRBD2 (6 bases). Sequenced here: cultured PBMCs, sampled from culture after CMV antigen stimulation. The receptor was isolated from a human donor in good health (CMV status not recorded). Some clones in this sample may be carry-over from other donors' samples. The DNA for the CDR3 is TGTGCCAGCAGTTCAAGCACGGGAGCTGGGGCCAACGTCCTGACTTTC. Residues: CASSSSTGAGANVLTF.